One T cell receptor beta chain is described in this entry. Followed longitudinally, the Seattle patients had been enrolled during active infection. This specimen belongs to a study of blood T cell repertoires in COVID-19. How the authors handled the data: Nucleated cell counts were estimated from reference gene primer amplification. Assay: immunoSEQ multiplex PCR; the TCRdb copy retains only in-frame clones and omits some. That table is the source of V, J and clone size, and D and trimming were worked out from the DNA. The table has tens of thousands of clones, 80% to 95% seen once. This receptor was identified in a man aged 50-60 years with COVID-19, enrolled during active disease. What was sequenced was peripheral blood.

CDR3 DNA: TGTGCCAGCAGCAAAGCGGCTAGCGGGAGATGCGAGCAGTACTTC. This translates into CASSKAASGRCEQYF. The chain links TRBV21-1 to TRBJ2-7; whether TRBD2, the table's D call, matches the DNA was not checked. TRBV21-1 counts as a pseudogene. This CDR3 is built from 15 residues.